This T cell receptor beta chain originates from a study of blood T cells in healthy people across ages. Study-level points and caveats: Without sorted subsets, naive and antigen-experienced compartments could not be conclusively compared. Estimates drawn from one million T cells were deemed to understate diversity.

The germline gives CDR1 MGHDK, CDR2 SYGVNS. This CDR3 contains 13 residues. The germline V and J ends were trimmed by 3 bases and 2 bases, with 5 bases remaining between them. In this sample, this clonotype turned up a few times. Its antigen is still unknown. The use of a sample-barcoded 5' primer and a J-beta primer mix characterized a second PCR of about 7 to 12 cycles. Each CDR3 protein is one row after TCRdb ran MiXCR on the 5' RACE reads. The sample yields over 1,300,000 distinct CDR3 sequences, 59% seen once. Sequences were obtained from blood. The genes are TRBV25-1 and TRBJ1-5; D remains unclear. The TCR originated in a man in his late teens or twenties in good health. The CDR3 protein is CASSDQGNQPQHF. Here the CDR3 DNA reads TGTGCCAGCAGTGACCAAGGCAATCAGCCCCAGCATTTT.